The sequence of this TCR beta chain was determined in a study of blood T cell repertoires in COVID-19 (dated by TCRdb to 2018 to 2021). Context from the whole study: Samples from collaborators originated in the United States, Italy and Spain and spanned both the acute and convalescent phases of COVID-19. Nearly every sample came with metadata listing a de-identified subject ID, COVID-19 status, age in years and sex. Samples were obtained from the ongoing ImmuneRACE study (first 160 participants) and from some 1,200 subjects provided by 6 global collaborators. Where available, HLA class I and class II types were obtained from metadata supplied by the sample provider rather than from assay-based typing. The dataset comprised deeply sampled blood TCRbeta repertoires from subjects exposed to, actively infected with, or recovered from COVID-19. The repertoires were released in a freely available public database meant as a resource for research on the immune response to SARS-CoV-2. The prospective study material was composed of cDNA or gDNA derived from T cells, B-cell-depleted T cells, or PBMCs. Summary of the overall study and its limitations: Clinical and demographic metadata were provided uncurated, with the amount varying by source and participant.

The immunoSEQ Assay, a bias-controlled multiplex PCR, was used to amplify TCRbeta CDR3 regions from genomic DNA. From the authors' description of their analysis: Within the assay, amplification of reference gene primers was used to estimate how many nucleated cells each sample contained. To quantify the absolute abundance of each unique TCRbeta CDR3 rearrangement, sequence reads were collapsed and filtered. For each sample, productive Simpson clonality was calculated as the square root of Simpson's diversity index over productive rearrangements. This immuneACCESS table, as held by TCRdb, lists in-frame sequences with V and J called but not all clones. Of the missing ones, under half trace to an unresolved V gene in checked studies; the others have no known cause. V and J calls and clone size follow that table, whereas D and trimming were derived from the DNA. The sample table shows approximately 500,000 clones, and roughly 88% are seen once. The ten largest make up roughly 3.1% of the sample.

Including the terminal cysteine and phenylalanine, the CDR3 comprises 17 residues. The entry retains the CDR3 DNA only, 51 bases that are in frame from base 1. CDR1 and CDR2 (KGHSH, LQKENI) derive from the germline V gene. Between the V and J ends, shortened by 3 bases and 1 base respectively, the junction contains 18 bases. Collaborating institutions collected whole blood in K2EDTA tubes following their own protocols. For TCRbeta analysis, collaborators shipped samples as frozen whole blood, isolated PBMCs, or DNA extracted from either of those sample types. For this clone: Its antigen is unknown. Per-base qualities were not stored, and no clone one base away is much larger.

This sequence was found in a human donor in a cohort sampled during active COVID-19. Recombination linked TRBV18 to TRBJ1-1; no D gene can be assigned with confidence. Sequencing input: peripheral blood. The CDR3 in this case is CASSPRDGRDPNTEAFF. The DNA sequence follows: TGTGCCAGCTCACCCCGAGACGGGAGGGATCCGAACACTGAAGCTTTCTTT.